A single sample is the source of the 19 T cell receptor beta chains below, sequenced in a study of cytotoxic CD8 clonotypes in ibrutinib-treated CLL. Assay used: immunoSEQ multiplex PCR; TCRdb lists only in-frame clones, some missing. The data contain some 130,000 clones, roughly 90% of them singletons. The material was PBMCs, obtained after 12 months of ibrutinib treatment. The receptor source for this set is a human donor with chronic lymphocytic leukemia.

The CDR3, as DNA: TGTGCCAGCTCTCGCCAGACGTACGAGCAGTACTTC. This encodes CASSRQTYEQYF. The chain has TRBV28 and TRBJ2-7; D is ambiguous. V shed 8 bases and J shed 4 bases, with 12 bases lying between them. Germline CDR1 is MDHEN and CDR2 is SYDVKM. The CDR3 is 12 amino acids.

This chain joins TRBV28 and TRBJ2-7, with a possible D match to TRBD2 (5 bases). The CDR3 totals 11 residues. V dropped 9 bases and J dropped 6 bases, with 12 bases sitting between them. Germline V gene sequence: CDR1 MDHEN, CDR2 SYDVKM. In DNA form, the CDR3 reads TGTGCCAGTAAACGAGGGCGCGAGCAGTACTTC. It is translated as CASKRGREQYF.

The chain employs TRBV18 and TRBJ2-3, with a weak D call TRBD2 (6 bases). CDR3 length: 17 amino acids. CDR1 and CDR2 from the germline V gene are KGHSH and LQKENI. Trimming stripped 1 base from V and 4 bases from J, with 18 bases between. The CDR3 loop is CASSPLPGLSNPDTQYF. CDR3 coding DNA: TGTGCCAGCTCACCACTCCCGGGACTTTCGAACCCAGATACGCAGTATTTT.

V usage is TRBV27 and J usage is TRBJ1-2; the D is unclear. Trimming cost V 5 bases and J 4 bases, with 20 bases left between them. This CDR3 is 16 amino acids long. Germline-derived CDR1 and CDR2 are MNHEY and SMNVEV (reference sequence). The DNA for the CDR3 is TGTGCCAGCAGTCCCTTCCGGGGATCTCAAGTCTATGGCTACACCTTC. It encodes CASSPFRGSQVYGYTF.

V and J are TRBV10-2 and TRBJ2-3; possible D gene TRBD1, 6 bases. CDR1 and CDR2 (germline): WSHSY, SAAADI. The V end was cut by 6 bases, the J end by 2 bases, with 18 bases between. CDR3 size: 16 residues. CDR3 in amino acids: CASRSGRGGNTDTQYF. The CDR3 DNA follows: TGCGCCAGCAGGTCCGGAAGAGGGGGTAACACAGATACGCAGTATTTT.

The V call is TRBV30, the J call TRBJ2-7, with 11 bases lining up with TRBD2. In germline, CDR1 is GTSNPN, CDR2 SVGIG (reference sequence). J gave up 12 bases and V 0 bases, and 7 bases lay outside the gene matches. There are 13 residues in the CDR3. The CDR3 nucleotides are TGTGCCTGGAGTGTAAGCGTAGCGGGAGGGCTGTACTTC. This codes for CAWSVSVAGGLYF. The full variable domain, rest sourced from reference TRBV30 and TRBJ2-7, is SQTIHQWPATLVQPVGSPLSLECTVEGTSNPNLYWYRQAAGRGLQLLFYSVGIGQISSEVPQNLSASRPQDRQFILSSKKLLLSDSGFYLCAWSVSVAGGLYFGPGTRLTVT.

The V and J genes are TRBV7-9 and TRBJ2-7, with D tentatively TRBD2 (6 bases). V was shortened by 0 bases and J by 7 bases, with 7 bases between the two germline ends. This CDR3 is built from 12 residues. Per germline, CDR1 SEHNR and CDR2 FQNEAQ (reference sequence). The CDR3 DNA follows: TGTGCCAGCAGCTTAGCCGCGGGGGAGCAGTACTTC. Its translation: CASSLAAGEQYF.

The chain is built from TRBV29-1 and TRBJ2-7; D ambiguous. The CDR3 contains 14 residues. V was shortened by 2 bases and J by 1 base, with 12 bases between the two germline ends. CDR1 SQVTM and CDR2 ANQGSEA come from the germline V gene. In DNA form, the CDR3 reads TGCAGCGTTGAAACCGTAGGCTATTCCTACGAGCAGTACTTC. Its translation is CSVETVGYSYEQYF.

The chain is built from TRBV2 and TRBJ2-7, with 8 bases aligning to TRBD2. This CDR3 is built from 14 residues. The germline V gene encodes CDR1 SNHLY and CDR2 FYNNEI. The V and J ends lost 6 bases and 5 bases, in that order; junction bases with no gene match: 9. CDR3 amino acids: CASRHHTGGDEQYF. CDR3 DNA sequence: TGTGCCAGCAGGCACCATACGGGAGGGGACGAGCAGTACTTC.

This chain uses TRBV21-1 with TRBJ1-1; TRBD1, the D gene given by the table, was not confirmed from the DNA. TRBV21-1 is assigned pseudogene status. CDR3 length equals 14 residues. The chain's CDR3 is CASGDRVGGTEAFF. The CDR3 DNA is TGTGCCAGCGGGGACAGGGTGGGAGGAACTGAAGCTTTCTTT.

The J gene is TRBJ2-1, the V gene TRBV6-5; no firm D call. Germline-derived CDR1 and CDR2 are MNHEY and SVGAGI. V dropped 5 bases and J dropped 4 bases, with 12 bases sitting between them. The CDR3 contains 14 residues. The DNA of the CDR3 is TGTGCCAGCAGTGGGCGGCCCTTGTACAATGAGCAGTTCTTC. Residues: CASSGRPLYNEQFF.

DNA of the CDR3: TGTGCCAGTAGCGGGGGGGGTCCTGGCTATCAGCCCCAGCATTTT. As protein: CASSGGGPGYQPQHF. V gene TRBV19 combines with J gene TRBJ1-5, with a possible D match to TRBD1 (5 bases). The CDR3 runs to 15 residues. V was clipped by 6 bases and J by 5 bases, with 17 bases between them. CDR1 and CDR2 (germline): LNHDA, SQIVND (reference sequence).

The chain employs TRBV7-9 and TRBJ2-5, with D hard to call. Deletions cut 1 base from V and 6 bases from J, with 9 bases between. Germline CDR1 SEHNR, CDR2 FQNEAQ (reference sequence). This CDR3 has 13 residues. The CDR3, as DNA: TGTGCCAGCAGCTTAGAAGGCAGGCAGACCCAGTACTTC. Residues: CASSLEGRQTQYF.

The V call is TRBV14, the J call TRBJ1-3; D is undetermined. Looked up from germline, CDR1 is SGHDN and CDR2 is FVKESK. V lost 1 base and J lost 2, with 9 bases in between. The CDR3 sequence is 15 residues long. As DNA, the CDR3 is TGTGCCAGCAGCCAAGTAAAAGGGACTGGAAACACCATATATTTT. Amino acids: CASSQVKGTGNTIYF. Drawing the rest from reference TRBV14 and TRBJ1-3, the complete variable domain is EAGVTQFPSHSVIEKGQTVTLRCDPISGHDNLYWYRRVMGKEIKFLLHFVKESKQDESGMPNNRFLAERTGGTYSTLKVQPAELEDSGVYFCASSQVKGTGNTIYFGEGSWLTVV.

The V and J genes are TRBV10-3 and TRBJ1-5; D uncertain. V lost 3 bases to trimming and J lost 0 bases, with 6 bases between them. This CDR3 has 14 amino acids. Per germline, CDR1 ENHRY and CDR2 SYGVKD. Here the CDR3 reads CAISENISNQPQHF. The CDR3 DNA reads TGTGCCATCAGTGAAAACATTAGCAATCAGCCCCAGCATTTT.

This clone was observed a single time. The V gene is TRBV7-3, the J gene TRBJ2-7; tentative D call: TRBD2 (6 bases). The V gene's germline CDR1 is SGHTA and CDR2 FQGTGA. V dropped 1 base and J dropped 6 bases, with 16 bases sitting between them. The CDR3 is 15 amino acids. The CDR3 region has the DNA TGTGCCAGCAGCTTAATGGGGACTCCCGCTGGCGAGCAGTACTTC. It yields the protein CASSLMGTPAGEQYF.

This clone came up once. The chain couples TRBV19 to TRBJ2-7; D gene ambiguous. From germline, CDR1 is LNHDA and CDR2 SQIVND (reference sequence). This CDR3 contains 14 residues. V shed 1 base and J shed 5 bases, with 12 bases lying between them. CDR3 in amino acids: CASSIGPGLDEQYF. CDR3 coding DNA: TGTGCCAGTAGTATAGGTCCGGGTCTCGACGAGCAGTACTTC.

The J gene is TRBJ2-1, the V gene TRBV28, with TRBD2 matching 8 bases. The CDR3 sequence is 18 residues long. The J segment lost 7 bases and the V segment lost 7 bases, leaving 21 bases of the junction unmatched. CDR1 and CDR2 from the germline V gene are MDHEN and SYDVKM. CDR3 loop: CASKSPTIGAGGRNEQFF. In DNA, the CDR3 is TGTGCCAGCAAATCACCTACAATAGGGGCGGGAGGACGTAATGAGCAGTTCTTC.

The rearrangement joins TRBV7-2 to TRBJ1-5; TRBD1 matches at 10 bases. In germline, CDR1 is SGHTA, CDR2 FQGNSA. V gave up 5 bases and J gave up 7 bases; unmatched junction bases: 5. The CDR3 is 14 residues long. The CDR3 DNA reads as TGTGCCAGCAGCGCCGGGACAGGGGCCCAGCCCCAGCATTTT. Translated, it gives CASSAGTGAQPQHF.